This T cell receptor (beta chain) was identified during a study of post-analysis software for immune sequencing data. Study-wide background: The disease courses spanned relapsing-remitting, secondary progressive and progressive-relapsing forms of multiple sclerosis.

Carried by the TCR beta cDNA libraries were unique molecular identifiers. Between roughly 1 and 10 million T cells gave rise to hundreds of thousands of cDNA molecules. One entry per CDR3 protein, called by TCRdb with MiXCR from the PCR reads. The sample contains roughly 700,000 distinct CDR3 sequences, roughly 27% of which appear only once. V was pared by 2 bases and J by 3 bases, with 7 bases between. CDR1 is MDHEN and CDR2 is SYDVKM in the germline V gene. The CDR3 sequence is 14 residues long. This clonotype was seen more than once but under ten times. No antigen is known for it. Overall study results and limits: Strong co-clustering by F measure was evident for samples that had been prepared in the same batch. Higher frequency in patients than in controls was seen for roughly 5 TRBV segments, with TRBV5-6, TRBV5-1 and TRBV20-1 among them. Comparison with controls showed significantly lower normalized Chao1 diversity in multiple sclerosis patients.

The sequence was collected from a girl under 18 with multiple sclerosis. The specimen was blood. The V gene is TRBV28, the J gene TRBJ1-4; unclear D gene. CDR3 nucleotide sequence: TGTGCCAGCAGTTTAGCGGGTGCTAATGAAAAACTGTTTTTT. Its translation is CASSLAGANEKLFF.